The subject of this entry is one T cell receptor (beta chain). This same CDR3 is encoded by further DNA sequences in the sample. This CDR3 comprises 13 residues. Per germline, CDR1 SGHNT and CDR2 YYREEE (reference sequence). V lost 0 bases and J lost 5, with 8 bases in between. Time point denoted: blood 4 weeks post-SBRT, at nephrectomy. Treatment noted: 15 Gy SBRT to primary tumor, nephrectomy 4 weeks later. Nephrectomy followed 15 Gy stereotactic body radiation by 4 weeks. This table comes from immunoSEQ multiplex PCR, and its TCRdb copy is limited to in-frame clones, with some not included. The table records 150,000 to 200,000 clones, roughly nine tenths of them present only once. This sample was taken from a study of radiation and T cells in renal cell carcinoma.

The J gene is TRBJ2-5, the V gene TRBV5-4; D is possibly TRBD2 (6 bases). The clonotype comes from a woman in her forties or fifties with renal cell carcinoma. The sequenced sample was blood, obtained from a patient whose treatment included radiotherapy and nephrectomy. The CDR3 region is CASSLEGRETQYF. The CDR3, as DNA: TGTGCCAGCAGCTTGGAGGGGAGGGAGACCCAGTACTTC.